Listed below are T cell receptor beta chains from one sample, sequenced in a study of blood T cell repertoires in COVID-19. The repertoire was sequenced with immunoSEQ multiplex PCR; TCRdb's copy has only in-frame clones and lacks some. The sample carries around 74,000 clones, about 90% recorded once. The sequencing sample was made of peripheral blood. All receptors derive from a man between 50 and 59 years old with active COVID-19. Both conserved end residues are part of each CDR3.

TRBJ1-1	TRBV29-1	CSVELGGGTEAFF
TRBJ2-7	TRBV4-2	CASSQGGTSGFSYEQYF
TRBJ2-1	TRBV5-5	CASSLVGRSNEQFF
TRBJ2-6	TRBV29-1	CSAKTGSGANVLTF
TRBJ2-5	TRBV18	CASSPAVETQYF
TRBJ1-4	TRBV19	CASSPGPGFGEKLFF
TRBJ2-7	TRBV18	CASSPGSGISYEQYF
TRBJ2-3	TRBV25-1	CASSAPRGQGFTDTQYF
TRBJ2-7	TRBV6-5	CASSPSGTGIDEQYF
TRBJ1-5	TRBV7-2	CASTLSDNQPQHF
TRBJ1-3	TRBV19	CASSMRLGRSGNTIYF
TRBJ1-4	TRBV28	CASNLQGRGEKLFF
TRBJ1-5	TRBV28	CASSLVAWGTNQPQHF
TRBJ1-5	TRBV28	CASTPGTANQPQHF
TRBJ2-3	TRBV5-1	CASREEGFYTDTQYF
TRBJ2-1	TRBV6-6	CASSSLETGDYNEQFF